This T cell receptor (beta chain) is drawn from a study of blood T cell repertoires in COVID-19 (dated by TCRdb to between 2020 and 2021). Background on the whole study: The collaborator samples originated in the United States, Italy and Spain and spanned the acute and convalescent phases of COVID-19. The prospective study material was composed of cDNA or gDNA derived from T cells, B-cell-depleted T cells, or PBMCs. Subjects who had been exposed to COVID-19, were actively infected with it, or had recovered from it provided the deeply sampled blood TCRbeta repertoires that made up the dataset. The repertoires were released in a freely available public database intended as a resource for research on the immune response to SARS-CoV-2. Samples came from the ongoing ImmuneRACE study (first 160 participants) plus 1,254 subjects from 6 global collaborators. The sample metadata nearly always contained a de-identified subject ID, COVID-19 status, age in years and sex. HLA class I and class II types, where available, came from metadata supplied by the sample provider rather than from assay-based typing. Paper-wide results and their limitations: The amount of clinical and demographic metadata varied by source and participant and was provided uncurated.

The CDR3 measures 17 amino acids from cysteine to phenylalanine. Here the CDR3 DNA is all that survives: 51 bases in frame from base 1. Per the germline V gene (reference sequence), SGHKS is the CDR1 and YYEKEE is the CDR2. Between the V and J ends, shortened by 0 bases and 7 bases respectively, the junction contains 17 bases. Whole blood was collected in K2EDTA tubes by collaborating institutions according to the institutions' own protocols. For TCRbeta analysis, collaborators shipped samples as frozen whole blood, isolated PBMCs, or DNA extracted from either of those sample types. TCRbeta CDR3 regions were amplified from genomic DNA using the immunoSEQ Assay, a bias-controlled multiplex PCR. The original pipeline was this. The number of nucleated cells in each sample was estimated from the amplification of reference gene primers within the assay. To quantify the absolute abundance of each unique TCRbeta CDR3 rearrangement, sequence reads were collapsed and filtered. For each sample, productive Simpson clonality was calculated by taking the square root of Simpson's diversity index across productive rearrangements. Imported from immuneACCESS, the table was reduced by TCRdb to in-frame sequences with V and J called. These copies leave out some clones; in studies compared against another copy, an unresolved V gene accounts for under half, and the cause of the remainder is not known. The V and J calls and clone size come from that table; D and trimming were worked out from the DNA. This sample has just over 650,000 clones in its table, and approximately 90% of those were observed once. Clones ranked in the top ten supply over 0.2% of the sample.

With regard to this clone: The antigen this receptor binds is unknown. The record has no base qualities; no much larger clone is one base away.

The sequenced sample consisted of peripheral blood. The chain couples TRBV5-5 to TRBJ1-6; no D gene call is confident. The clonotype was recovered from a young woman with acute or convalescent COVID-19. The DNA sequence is TGTGCCAGCAGCTTGGGCCCTGGCGCGGGCGTAAATTCACCCCTCCACTTT. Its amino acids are CASSLGPGAGVNSPLHF. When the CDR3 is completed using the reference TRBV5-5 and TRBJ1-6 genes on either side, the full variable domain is DAGVTQSPTHLIKTRGQQVTLRCSPISGHKSVSWYQQVLGQGPQFIFQYYEKEERGRGNFPDRFSARQFPNYSSELNVNALLLGDSALYLCASSLGPGAGVNSPLHFGNGTRLTVT.